The T cell receptor (beta chain) under discussion was sequenced for a study of neoadjuvant anti-PD-1 for oral cavity cancer. Using immunoSEQ multiplex PCR, the repertoire was profiled, and TCRdb retains in-frame clones only, with some absent. The data contain 6,000 to 7,500 clones, less than 80% of them singletons. Germline assignment: CDR1 MGHRA and CDR2 YSYEKL. V was pared by 3 bases and J by 5 bases, with 7 bases of the junction left unmatched. This CDR3 has 15 amino acids. This specimen was PBMCs, taken before nivolumab (anti-PD-1) treatment. The receptor was derived from a person between 40 and 80 years old with oral cavity squamous cell carcinoma. The genes are TRBV4-1 and TRBJ1-1; 9 bases are shared with TRBD1. The DNA for the CDR3 is TGCGCCAGCAGCCACCTGGGACAGGGAAAAACTGAAGCTTTCTTT. It is translated as CASSHLGQGKTEAFF.